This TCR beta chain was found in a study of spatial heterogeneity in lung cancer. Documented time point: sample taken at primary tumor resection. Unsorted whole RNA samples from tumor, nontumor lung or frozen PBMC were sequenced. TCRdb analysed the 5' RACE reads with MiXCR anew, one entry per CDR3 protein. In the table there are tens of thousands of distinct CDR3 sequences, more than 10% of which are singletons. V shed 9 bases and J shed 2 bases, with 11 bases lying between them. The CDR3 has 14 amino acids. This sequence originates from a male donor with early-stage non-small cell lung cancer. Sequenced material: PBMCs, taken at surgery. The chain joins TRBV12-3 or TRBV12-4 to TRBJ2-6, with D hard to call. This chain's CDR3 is CASKTLPGANVLTF. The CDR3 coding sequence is TGTGCCAGTAAGACACTACCTGGGGCCAACGTCCTGACTTTC.